This T cell receptor beta chain was documented in a study of cytomegalovirus exposure and HLA in healthy donors. Broader study findings: Most TCR sequences were seen very rarely across donors, but some public TCRs occurred in many. Later on, an analysis found that several of the most significant clusters appeared to be linked to common viral pathogens, which included parvovirus B19. The productive fraction for most TCR beta V segments was about 90% or about 30% in an earlier analysis. Under in vitro conditions, a few CMV-associated chains were confirmed as specific for CMV antigens.

On this clone: Its antigen is undetermined.

13 Jbeta primers and 60 Vbeta primers were used for the PCR. Using immunoSEQ multiplex PCR, the repertoire was profiled, and TCRdb retains in-frame clones only, with some absent. The sample contains about 120,000 clones, approximately 80% of which appear only once. There are 15 residues in the CDR3. V trimming: 2 bases; J trimming: 5 bases; junction bases outside the gene matches: 8. Germline assignment: CDR1 GTSNPN and CDR2 SVGIG (reference sequence). Sequenced material: PBMCs. The rearrangement uses TRBV30 and TRBJ1-5; 8 positions agree with TRBD1. The sequence derives from a female donor in good health and CMV-seronegative. The CDR3 nucleotides read TGTGCCTGGAGTCGAAGGACAGGGAATGATCAGCCCCAGCATTTT. Residues: CAWSRRTGNDQPQHF.